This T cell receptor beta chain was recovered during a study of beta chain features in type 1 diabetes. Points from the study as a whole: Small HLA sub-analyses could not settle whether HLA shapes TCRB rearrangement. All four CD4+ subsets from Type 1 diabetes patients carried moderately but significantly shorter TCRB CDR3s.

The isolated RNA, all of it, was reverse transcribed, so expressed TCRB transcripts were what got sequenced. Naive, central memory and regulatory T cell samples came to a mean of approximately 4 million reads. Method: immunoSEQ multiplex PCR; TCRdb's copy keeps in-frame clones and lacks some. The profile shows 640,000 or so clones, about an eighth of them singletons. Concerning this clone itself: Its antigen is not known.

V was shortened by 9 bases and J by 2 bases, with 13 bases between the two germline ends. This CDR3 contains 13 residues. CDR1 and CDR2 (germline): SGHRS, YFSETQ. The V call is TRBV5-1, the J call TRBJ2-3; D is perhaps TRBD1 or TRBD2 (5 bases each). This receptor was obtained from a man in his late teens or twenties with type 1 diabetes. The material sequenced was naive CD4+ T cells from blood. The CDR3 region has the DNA TGCGCCACCCGGGACGGAAACACAGATACGCAGTATTTT. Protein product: CATRDGNTDTQYF. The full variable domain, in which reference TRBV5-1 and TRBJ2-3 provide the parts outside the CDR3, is KAGVTQTPRYLIKTRGQQVTLSCSPISGHRSVSWYQQTPGQGLQFLFEYFSETQRNKGNFPGRFSGRQFSNSRSEMNVSTLELGDSALYLCATRDGNTDTQYFGPGTRLTVL.